The table lists the clone carrying this T cell receptor beta chain with a few counts. Its antigen is undetermined. This entry comes from a study of human T cells and chemical hapten exposure. Overall study: Patients got weekly scalp diphenylcyclopropenone doses over the roughly 22-week study. General study findings and limits: There was no change with DPC sensitization in TCRs above 1 in 1000 frequency.

Trimming stripped 6 bases from V and 2 bases from J, with 11 bases between. The CDR3 is 15 residues long. Germline CDR1 reads MNHEY; CDR2 reads SVGAGI. Authors' analysis steps: Samples contained a median of about 96,000 TCRs, with a range of about 23,224 to 690,600. In TCRdb, the RACE reads were re-called with MiXCR into one record per CDR3 protein. TCRdb assigned the V and J calls; the authors' analysis was not used. This table holds 380,000 or so distinct CDR3 sequences, roughly 4.8% found once. The time point was: patch test 1, 2 weeks after DPC sensitization. As to treatment: therapeutic diphenylcyclopropenone sensitization with weekly scalp DPC.

This receptor was obtained from a woman aged 45-59 years with alopecia areata. Some clones in this sample may be carry-over from other donors' samples. The source material was whole blood, sampled in connection with sensitization to the hapten diphenylcyclopropenone (DPC). This rearrangement joins TRBV6-5 to TRBJ1-6; D perhaps matches TRBD1 (6 bases). DNA of the CDR3: TGTGCCAGCAGCCCACAGGGTCCCTATAATTCACCCCTCCACTTT. Translation: CASSPQGPYNSPLHF.